A selection of T cell receptor beta chains follows, all from one sample in a study of neurological immune-mediated disorders. TCRdb re-called the 5' RACE reads through MiXCR, storing one row per CDR3 protein. The sample consists of tens of thousands of distinct CDR3 sequences, 20% to 30% of them appearing once. The sequencing input was PBMCs. The source is a man between 60 and 70 years old with HTLV-1-associated myelopathy (HAM/TSP). The CDR3 runs from the conserved cysteine through the conserved F or W. A D gene is named only where the DNA matches it firmly. Not all rows give a size; the values are once, few, many and, for expanded clones, a class.

j_call,v_call,d_call,clone_size,cdr3_aa,cdr3_nt
TRBJ2-7,TRBV3-1,NA,once,CASSIVGEYEQYF,TGTGCCAGCAGCATCGTAGGGGAGTACGAGCAGTACTTC
TRBJ1-5,TRBV10-3,NA,once,CAISESWREDQPQHF,TGTGCCATCAGTGAGTCGTGGAGGGAGGATCAGCCCCAGCATTTT
TRBJ2-1,TRBV20-1,TRBD2,few,CSARREPGAYNEQFF,TGCAGTGCCCGGCGGGAGCCTGGGGCCTACAATGAGCAGTTCTTC
TRBJ1-1,TRBV28,NA,many,CASSSPAPNTEAFF,TGTGCCAGCAGTTCCCCTGCCCCGAACACTGAAGCTTTCTTT
TRBJ1-1,TRBV12-3/TRBV12-4,NA,medium-sized,CASSFSGVTEAFF,TGTGCCAGCAGTTTTTCGGGGGTCACTGAAGCTTTCTTT
TRBJ2-7,TRBV20-1,TRBD1,many,CSAIQGRITYEQYF,TGCAGTGCTATACAGGGGCGCATTACCTACGAGCAGTACTTC
TRBJ1-2,TRBV5-6,NA,many,CASKGGSGYTF,TGTGCCAGCAAAGGGGGATCTGGCTACACCTTC
TRBJ2-1,TRBV4-2,NA,many,CASSQDLRGEQFF,TGTGCCAGCAGCCAAGATCTAAGGGGTGAGCAGTTCTTC
TRBJ2-2,TRBV10-1,NA,few,CASSDDTLRTGELFF,TGCGCCAGCAGTGACGACACCTTGAGGACCGGGGAGCTGTTTTTT
TRBJ2-1,TRBV28,TRBD2,many,CASSTRTSGRWNEQFF,TGTGCCAGCAGTACAAGGACTAGCGGGAGGTGGAATGAGCAGTTCTTC
TRBJ2-4,TRBV12-3/TRBV12-4,NA,NA,CASSLSGGKNIQYF,TGTGCCAGCAGTCTTTCAGGTGGCAAAAACATTCAGTACTTC
TRBJ1-1,TRBV10-2,NA,many,CASSDAVEAFF,TGCGCCAGCAGTGATGCGGTTGAAGCTTTCTTT
TRBJ2-2,TRBV28,NA,medium-sized,CASRPWARTGRGINTGELFF,TGTGCCAGCAGGCCCTGGGCCCGAACAGGGCGGGGGATTAACACCGGGGAGCTGTTTTTT
TRBJ2-3,TRBV20-1,NA,NA,CSAYRVQADTQYF,TGCAGTGCCTACAGGGTTCAGGCAGATACGCAGTATTTT
TRBJ2-7,TRBV7-8,NA,many,CASSLAFSYEQYF,TGTGCCAGCAGCTTAGCCTTCTCCTACGAGCAGTACTTC
TRBJ2-1,TRBV2,NA,NA,CASSVEISYNEQFF,TGTGCCAGTAGTGTGGAAATCTCCTACAATGAGCAGTTCTTC
TRBJ2-2,TRBV5-5,TRBD1,many,CASSLGTGGWNTGELFF,TGTGCCAGCAGCTTGGGGACAGGGGGTTGGAACACCGGGGAGCTGTTTTTT